This T cell receptor (beta chain) was found in a study of monozygotic twins with inflammatory bowel disease. Study-wide results and limits: People with IBD had fewer clonotypes in common with others than healthy twins did, especially with disease activity.

The CDR3 runs to 13 residues. Germline V gene sequence: CDR1 LGHDT, CDR2 YNNKEL (reference sequence). Whole blood that had not undergone T cell sorting provided the isolated total RNA. Concerning this clonotype: The antigen is undetermined.

Each TCR library consumed 3,500 to 4,500 ng of total RNA. Reprocessing the 5' RACE reads, TCRdb reports a single entry for every CDR3 protein and omits DNA. Its table lists 200,000 to 250,000 distinct CDR3 sequences. The sample consisted of blood. This rearrangement joins TRBV3-1 to TRBJ2-4. The sequence was collected from a human donor with ulcerative colitis or Crohn's disease, or a healthy co-twin of an affected twin (not recorded which). This CDR3 is CASSQDGGNIQYF.